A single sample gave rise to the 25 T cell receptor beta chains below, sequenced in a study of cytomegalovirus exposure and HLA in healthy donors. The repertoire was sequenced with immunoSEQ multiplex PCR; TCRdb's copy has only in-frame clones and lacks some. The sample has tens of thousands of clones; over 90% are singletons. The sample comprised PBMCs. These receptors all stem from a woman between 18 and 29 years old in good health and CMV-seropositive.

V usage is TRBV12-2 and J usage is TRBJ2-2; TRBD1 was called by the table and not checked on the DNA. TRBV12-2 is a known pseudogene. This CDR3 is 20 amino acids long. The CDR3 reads CASRLRTPQGALRNTGELFF. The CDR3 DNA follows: TGTGCAAGTCGCTTGCGAACACCCCAGGGGGCCCTAAGGAACACCGGGGAGCTGTTTTTT.

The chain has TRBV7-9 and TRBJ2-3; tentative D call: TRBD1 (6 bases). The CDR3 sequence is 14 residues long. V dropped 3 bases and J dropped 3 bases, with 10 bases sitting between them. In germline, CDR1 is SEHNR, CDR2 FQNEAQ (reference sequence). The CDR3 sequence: CASSFDRPTDTQYF. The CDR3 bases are TGTGCCAGCAGCTTTGACAGGCCGACAGATACGCAGTATTTT.

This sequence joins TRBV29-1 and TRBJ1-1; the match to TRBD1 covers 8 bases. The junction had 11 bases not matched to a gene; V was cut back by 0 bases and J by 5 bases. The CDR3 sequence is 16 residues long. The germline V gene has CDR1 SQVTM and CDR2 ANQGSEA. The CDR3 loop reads CSVEDFGYRGMTEAFF. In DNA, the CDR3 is TGCAGCGTTGAAGATTTCGGGTACAGGGGGATGACTGAAGCTTTCTTT.

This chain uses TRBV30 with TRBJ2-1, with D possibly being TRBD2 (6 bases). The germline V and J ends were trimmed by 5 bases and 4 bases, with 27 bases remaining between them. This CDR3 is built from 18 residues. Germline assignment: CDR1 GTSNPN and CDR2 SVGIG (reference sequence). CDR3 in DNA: TGTGCCTGGGCCGGAACTGAGTTGCGGGGACTCAAATACAATGAGCAGTTCTTC. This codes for CAWAGTELRGLKYNEQFF.

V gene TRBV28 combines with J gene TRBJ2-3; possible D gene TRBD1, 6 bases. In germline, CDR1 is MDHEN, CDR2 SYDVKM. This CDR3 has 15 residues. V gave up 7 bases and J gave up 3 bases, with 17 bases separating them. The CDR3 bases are TGTGCCAGCATCCCTACAGGGATGGGAACAGATACGCAGTATTTT. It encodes CASIPTGMGTDTQYF.

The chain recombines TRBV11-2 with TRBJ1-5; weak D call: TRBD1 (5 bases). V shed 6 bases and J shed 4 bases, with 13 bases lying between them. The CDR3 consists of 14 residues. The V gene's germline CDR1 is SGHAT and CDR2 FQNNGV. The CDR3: CASRGAGSNQPQHF. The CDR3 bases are TGTGCCAGCAGAGGGGCAGGGTCGAATCAGCCCCAGCATTTT.

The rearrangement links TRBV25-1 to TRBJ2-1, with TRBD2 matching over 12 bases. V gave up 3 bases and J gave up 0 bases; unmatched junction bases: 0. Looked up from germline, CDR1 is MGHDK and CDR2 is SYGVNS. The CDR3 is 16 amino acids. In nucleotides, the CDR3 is TGTGCCAGCAGTGAGACTAGCGGGGGCTCCTACAATGAGCAGTTCTTC. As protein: CASSETSGGSYNEQFF.

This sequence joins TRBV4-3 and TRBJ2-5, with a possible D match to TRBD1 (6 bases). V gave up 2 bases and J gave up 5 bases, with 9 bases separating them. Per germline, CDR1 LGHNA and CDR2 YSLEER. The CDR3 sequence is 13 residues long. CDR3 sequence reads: CASSQSGEETQYF. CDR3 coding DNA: TGCGCCAGCAGCCAATCAGGGGAGGAGACCCAGTACTTC.

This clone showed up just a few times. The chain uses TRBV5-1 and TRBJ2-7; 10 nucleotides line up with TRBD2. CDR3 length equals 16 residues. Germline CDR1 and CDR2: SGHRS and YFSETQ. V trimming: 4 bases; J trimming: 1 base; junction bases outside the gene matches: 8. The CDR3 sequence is CASSPDNSGGSYEQYF. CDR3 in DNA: TGCGCCAGCAGCCCAGATAATAGCGGGGGGTCCTACGAGCAGTACTTC.

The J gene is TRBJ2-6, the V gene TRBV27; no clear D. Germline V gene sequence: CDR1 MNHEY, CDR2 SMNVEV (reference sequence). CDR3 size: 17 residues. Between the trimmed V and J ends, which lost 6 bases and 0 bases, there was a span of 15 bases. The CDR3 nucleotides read TGTGCCAGCAGGACCGTACCCCAGGTCTCTGGGGCCAACGTCCTGACTTTC. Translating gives CASRTVPQVSGANVLTF.

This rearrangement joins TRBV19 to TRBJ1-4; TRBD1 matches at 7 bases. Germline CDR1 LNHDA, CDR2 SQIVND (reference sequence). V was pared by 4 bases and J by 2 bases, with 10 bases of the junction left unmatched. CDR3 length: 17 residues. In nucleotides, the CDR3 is TGTGCCAGTAGTAAACCGGGACAGCCGAAGACTAATGAAAAACTGTTTTTT. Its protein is CASSKPGQPKTNEKLFF.

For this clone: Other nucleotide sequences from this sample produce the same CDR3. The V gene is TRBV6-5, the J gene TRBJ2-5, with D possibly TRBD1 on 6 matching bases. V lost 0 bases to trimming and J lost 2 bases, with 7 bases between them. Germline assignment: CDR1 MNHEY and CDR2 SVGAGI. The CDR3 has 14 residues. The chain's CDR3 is CASSYSGQQETQYF. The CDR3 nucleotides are TGTGCCAGCAGTTACTCCGGACAGCAAGAGACCCAGTACTTC.

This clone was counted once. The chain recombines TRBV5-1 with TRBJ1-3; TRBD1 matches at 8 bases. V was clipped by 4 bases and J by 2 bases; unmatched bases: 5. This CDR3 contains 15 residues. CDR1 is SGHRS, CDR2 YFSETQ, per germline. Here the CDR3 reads CASSKDRVPGNTIYF. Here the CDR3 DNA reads TGCGCCAGCAGCAAGGACAGGGTGCCTGGAAACACCATATATTTT.

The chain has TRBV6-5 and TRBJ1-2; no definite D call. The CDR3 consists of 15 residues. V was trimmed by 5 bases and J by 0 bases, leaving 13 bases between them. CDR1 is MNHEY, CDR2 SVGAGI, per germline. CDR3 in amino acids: CASSREAISNYGYTF. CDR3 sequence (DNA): TGTGCCAGCAGTAGGGAGGCCATATCTAACTATGGCTACACCTTC.

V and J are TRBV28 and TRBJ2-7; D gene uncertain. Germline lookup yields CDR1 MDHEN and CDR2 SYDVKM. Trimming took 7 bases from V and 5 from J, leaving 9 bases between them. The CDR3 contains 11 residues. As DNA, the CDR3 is TGTGCCAGCAAAGCGATGCACGAGCAGTACTTC. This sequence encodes CASKAMHEQYF. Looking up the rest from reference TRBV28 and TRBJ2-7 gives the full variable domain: DVKVTQSSRYLVKRTGEKVFLECVQDMDHENMFWYRQDPGLGLRLIYFSYDVKMKEKGDIPEGYSVSREKKERFSLILESASTNQTSMYLCASKAMHEQYFGPGTRLTVT.

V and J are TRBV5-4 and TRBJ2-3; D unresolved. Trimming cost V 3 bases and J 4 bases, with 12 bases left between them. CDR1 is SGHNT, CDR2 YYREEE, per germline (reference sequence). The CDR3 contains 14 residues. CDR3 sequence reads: CASSSLTVADTQYF. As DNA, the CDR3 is TGTGCCAGCAGCTCTTTAACAGTGGCAGATACGCAGTATTTT. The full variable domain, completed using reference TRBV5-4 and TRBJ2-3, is ETGVTQSPTHLIKTRGQQVTLRCSSQSGHNTVSWYQQALGQGPQFIFQYYREEENGRGNFPPRFSGLQFPNYSSELNVNALELDDSALYLCASSSLTVADTQYFGPGTRLTVL.

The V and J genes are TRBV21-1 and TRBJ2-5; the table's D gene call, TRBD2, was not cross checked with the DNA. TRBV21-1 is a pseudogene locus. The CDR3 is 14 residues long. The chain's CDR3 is CASSKANGEETQYF. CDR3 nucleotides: TGTGCCAGCAGCAAAGCCAACGGAGAAGAGACCCAGTACTTC.

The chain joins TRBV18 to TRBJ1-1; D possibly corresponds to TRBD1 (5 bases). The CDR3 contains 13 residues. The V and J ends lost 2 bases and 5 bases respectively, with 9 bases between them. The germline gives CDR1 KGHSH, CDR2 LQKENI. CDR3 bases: TGTGCCAGCTCACCATCGGGGGTGACTGAAGCTTTCTTT. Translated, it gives CASSPSGVTEAFF.

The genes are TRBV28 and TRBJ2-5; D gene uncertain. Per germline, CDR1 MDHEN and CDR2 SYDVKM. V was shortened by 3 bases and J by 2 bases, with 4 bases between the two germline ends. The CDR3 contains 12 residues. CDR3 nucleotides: TGTGCCAGCAGTTTGACACAAGAGACCCAGTACTTC. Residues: CASSLTQETQYF. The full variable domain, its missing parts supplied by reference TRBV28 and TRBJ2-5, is DVKVTQSSRYLVKRTGEKVFLECVQDMDHENMFWYRQDPGLGLRLIYFSYDVKMKEKGDIPEGYSVSREKKERFSLILESASTNQTSMYLCASSLTQETQYFGPGTRLLVL.

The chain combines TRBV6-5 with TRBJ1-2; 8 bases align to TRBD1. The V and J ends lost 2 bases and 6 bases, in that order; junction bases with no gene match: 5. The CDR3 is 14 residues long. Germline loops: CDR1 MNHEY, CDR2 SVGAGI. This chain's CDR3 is CASSYADRGDGYTF. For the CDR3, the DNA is TGTGCCAGCAGTTACGCCGACAGGGGAGATGGCTACACCTTC.

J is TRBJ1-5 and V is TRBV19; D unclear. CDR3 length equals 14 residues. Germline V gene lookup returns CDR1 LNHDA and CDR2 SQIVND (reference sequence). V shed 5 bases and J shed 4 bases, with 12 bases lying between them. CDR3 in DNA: TGTGCCAGTAGTCTTCTTTCCGGGAATCAGCCCCAGCATTTT. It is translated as CASSLLSGNQPQHF.

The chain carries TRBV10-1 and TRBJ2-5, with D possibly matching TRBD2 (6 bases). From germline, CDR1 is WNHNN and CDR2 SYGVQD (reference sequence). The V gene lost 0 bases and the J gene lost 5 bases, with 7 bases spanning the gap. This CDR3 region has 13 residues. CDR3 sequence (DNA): TGCGCCAGCAGTGAGTCGACTAGGGAGACCCAGTACTTC. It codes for CASSESTRETQYF.

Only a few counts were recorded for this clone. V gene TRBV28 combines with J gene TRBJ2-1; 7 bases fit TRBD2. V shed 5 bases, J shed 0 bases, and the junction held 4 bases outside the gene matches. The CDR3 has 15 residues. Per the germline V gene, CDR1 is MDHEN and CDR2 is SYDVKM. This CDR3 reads CASSGRGSSYNEQFF. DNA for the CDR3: TGTGCCAGCAGTGGGCGGGGGAGCTCCTACAATGAGCAGTTCTTC.

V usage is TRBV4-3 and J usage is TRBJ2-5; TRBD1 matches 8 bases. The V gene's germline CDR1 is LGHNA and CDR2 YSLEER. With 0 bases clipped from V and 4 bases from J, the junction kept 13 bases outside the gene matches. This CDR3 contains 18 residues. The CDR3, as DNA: TGCGCCAGCAGCCAAGAGGTTGTCGGACAGGGAAATAGAGAGACCCAGTACTTC. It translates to CASSQEVVGQGNRETQYF.

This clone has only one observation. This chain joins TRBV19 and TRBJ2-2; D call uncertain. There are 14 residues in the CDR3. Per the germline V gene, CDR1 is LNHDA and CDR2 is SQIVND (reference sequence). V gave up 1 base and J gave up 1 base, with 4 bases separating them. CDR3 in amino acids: CASSIGQNTGELFF. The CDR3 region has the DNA TGTGCCAGTAGTATAGGACAGAACACCGGGGAGCTGTTTTTT.